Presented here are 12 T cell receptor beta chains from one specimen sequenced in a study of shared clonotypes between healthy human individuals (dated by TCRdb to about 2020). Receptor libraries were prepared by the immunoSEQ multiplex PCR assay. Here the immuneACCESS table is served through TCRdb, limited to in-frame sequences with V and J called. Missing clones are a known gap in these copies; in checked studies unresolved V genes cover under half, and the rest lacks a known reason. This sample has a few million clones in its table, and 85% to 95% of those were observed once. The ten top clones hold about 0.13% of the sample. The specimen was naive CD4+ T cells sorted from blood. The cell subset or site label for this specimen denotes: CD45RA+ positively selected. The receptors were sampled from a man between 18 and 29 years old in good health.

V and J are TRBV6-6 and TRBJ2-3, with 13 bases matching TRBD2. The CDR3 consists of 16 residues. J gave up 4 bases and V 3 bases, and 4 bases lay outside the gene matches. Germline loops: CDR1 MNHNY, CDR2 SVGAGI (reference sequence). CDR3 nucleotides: TGTGCCAGCAGTTATACCGGGACTAGCGGGGCAGATACGCAGTATTTT. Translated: CASSYTGTSGADTQYF.

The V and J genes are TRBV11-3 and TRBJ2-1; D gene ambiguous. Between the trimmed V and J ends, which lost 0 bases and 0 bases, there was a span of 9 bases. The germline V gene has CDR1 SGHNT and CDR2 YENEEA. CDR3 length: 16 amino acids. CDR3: CASSLDFGSSYNEQFF. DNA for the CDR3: TGTGCCAGCAGCTTAGATTTTGGGTCCTCCTACAATGAGCAGTTCTTC.

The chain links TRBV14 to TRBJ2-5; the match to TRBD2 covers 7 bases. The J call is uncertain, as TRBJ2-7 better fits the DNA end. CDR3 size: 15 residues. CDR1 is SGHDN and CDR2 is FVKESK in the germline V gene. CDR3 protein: CASSQVGGHSYEQYF. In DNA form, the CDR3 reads TGTGCCAGCAGCCAAGTGGGAGGGCACTCCTACGAGCAGTACTTC.

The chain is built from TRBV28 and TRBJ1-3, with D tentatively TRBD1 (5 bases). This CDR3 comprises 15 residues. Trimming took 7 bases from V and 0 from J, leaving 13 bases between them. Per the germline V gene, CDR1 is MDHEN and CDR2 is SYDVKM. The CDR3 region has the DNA TGTGCCAGCACCTCGGGGCAGTTCTCTGGAAACACCATATATTTT. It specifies CASTSGQFSGNTIYF.

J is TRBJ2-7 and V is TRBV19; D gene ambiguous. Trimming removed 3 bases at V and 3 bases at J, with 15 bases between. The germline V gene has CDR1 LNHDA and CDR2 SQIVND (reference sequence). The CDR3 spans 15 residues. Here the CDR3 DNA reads TGTGCCAGTAGTATTCAACGCGACCGATTCTACGAGCAGTACTTC. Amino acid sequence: CASSIQRDRFYEQYF.

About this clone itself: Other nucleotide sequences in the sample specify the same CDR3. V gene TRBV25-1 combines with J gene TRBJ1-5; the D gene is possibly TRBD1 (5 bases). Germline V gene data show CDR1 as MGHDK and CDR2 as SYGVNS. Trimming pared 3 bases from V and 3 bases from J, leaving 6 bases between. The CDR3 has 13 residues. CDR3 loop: CASSDRANQPQHF. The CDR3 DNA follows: TGTGCCAGCAGTGACAGGGCCAATCAGCCCCAGCATTTT.

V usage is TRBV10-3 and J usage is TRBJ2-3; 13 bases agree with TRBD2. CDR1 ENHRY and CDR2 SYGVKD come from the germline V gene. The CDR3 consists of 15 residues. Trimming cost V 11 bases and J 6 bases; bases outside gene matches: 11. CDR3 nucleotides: TGTGCCTCCGGGACTAGCGGGGCCCCCTTGGATACGCAGTATTTT. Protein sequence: CASGTSGAPLDTQYF.

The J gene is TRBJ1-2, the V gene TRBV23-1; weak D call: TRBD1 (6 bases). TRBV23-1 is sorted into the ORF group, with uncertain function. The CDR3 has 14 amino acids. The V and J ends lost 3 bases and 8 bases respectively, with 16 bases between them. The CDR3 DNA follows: TGCGCCAGCAGTCACGAGACAGGTGTAACGGGCTACACCTTC. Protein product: CASSHETGVTGYTF.

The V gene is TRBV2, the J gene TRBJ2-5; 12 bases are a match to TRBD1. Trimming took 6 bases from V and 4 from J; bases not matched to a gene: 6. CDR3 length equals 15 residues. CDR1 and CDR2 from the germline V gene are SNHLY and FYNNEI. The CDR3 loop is CASRRRDRGRETQYF. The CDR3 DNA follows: TGTGCCAGCAGGCGCCGGGACAGGGGGCGAGAGACCCAGTACTTC.

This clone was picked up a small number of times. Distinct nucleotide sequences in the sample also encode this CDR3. Here the CDR3 DNA reads TGTGCCTGGAAGGAACAGGGGGGCTCACCCCTCCACTTT. This gives the protein CAWKEQGGSPLHF. This chain joins TRBV30 and TRBJ1-6; 8 bases align to TRBD1. This CDR3 is built from 13 residues. CDR1 and CDR2 from the germline V gene are GTSNPN and SVGIG (reference sequence). V shed 4 bases, J shed 10 bases, and the junction held 6 bases outside the gene matches.

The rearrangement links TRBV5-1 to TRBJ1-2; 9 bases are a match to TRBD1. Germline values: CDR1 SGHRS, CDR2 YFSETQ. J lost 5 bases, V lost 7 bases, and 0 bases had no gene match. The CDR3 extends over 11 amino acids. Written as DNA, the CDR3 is TGCGCCAGCGGGACAGGGTATGGCTACACCTTC. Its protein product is CASGTGYGYTF.

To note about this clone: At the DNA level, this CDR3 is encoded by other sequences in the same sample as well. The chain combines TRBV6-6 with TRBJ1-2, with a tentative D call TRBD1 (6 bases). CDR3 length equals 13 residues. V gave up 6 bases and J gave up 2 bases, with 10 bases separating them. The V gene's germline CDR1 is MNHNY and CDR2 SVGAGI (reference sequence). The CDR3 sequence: CASSRQENYGYTF. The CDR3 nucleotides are TGTGCCAGCAGCCGACAGGAAAACTATGGCTACACCTTC.